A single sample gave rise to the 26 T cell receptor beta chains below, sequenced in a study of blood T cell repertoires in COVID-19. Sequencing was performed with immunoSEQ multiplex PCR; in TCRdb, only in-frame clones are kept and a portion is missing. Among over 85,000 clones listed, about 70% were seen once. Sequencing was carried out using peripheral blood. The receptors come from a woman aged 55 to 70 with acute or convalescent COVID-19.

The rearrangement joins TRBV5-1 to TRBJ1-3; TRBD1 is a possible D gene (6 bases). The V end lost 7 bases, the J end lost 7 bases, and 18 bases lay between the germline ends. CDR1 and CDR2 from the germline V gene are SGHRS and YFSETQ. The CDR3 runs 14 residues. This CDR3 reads CASRPGNQGNTIYF. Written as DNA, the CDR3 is TGCGCCAGCCGTCCAGGGAATCAGGGGAACACCATATATTTT.

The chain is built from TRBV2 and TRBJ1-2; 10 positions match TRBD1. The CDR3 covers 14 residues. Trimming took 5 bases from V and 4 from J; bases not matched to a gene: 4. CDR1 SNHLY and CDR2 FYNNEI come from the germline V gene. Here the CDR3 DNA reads TGTGCCAGCAGTCTCGGACAGGGGGTCTATGGCTACACCTTC. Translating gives CASSLGQGVYGYTF. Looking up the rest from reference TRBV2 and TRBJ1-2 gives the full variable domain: EPEVTQTPSHQVTQMGQEVILRCVPISNHLYFYWYRQILGQKVEFLVSFYNNEISEKSEIFDDQFSVERPDGSNFTLKIRSTKLEDSAMYFCASSLGQGVYGYTFGSGTRLTVV.

CDR3 DNA sequence: TGTGCCAGCAGCTCTGGACAGTTATGGGATGGCTACACCTTC. Translated: CASSSGQLWDGYTF. The chain links TRBV7-3 to TRBJ1-2; D perhaps matches TRBD1 (6 bases). This CDR3 has 14 residues. Germline loops: CDR1 SGHTA, CDR2 FQGTGA. Trimming shortened V by 4 bases and J by 6 bases, and 15 bases separated the two germline ends.

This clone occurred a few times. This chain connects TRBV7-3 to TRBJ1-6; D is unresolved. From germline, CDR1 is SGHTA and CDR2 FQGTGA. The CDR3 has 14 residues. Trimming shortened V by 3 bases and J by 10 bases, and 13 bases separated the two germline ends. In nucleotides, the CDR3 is TGTGCCAGCAGCTTGGGCGGGGAGGGCTCACCCCTCCACTTT. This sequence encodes CASSLGGEGSPLHF.

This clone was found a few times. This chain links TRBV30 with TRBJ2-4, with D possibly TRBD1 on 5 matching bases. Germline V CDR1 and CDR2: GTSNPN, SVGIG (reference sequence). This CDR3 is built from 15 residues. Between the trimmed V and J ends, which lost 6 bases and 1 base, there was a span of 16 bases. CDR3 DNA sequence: TGTGCCTGCAAACAGGCAGGGTGGGCCAAAAACATTCAGTACTTC. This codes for CACKQAGWAKNIQYF.

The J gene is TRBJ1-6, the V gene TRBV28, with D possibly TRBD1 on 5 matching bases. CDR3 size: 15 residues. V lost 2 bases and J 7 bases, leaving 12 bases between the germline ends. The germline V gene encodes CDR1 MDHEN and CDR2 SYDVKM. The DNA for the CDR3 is TGTGCCAGCAGTTTAATCCCAGGGTCGAATTCACCCCTCCACTTT. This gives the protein CASSLIPGSNSPLHF.

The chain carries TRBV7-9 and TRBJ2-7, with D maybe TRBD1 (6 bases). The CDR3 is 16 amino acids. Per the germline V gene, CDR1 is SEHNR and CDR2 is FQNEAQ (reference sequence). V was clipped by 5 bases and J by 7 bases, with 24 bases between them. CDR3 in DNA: TGTGCCAGCAGCGGGGGCGGGTCCCACCGGGCCGGGGAGCAGTACTTC. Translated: CASSGGGSHRAGEQYF.

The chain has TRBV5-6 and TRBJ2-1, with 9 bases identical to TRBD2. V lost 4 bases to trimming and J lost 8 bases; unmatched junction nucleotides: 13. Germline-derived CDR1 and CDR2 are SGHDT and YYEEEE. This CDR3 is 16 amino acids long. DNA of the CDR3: TGTGCCAGCAGCCCCTTAGGCGGGGGGGCCAGAGATGAGCAGTTCTTC. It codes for CASSPLGGGARDEQFF.

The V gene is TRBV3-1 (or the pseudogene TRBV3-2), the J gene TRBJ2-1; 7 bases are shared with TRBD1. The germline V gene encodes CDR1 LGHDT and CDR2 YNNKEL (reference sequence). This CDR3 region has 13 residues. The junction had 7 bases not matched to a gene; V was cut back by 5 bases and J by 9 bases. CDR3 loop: CASSAYRGGEQFF. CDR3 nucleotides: TGTGCCAGCAGCGCTTACAGGGGCGGTGAGCAGTTCTTC.

CDR3 loop: CASSGQGINTEAFF. The CDR3 nucleotides read TGTGCCAGCAGTGGCCAGGGGATTAACACTGAAGCTTTCTTT. The V call is TRBV2, the J call TRBJ1-1; possible D gene TRBD1, 6 bases. The CDR3 extends over 14 amino acids. Germline V CDR1 and CDR2: SNHLY, FYNNEI. Trimming took off 4 bases at V and 2 bases at J, with 11 bases between the two ends.

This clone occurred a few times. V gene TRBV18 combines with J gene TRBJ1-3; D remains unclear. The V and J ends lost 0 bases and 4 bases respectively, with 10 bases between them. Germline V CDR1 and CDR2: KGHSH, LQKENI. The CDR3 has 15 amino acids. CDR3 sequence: CASSPPLELGNTIYF. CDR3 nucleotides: TGTGCCAGCTCACCACCCTTGGAGCTGGGAAACACCATATATTTT.

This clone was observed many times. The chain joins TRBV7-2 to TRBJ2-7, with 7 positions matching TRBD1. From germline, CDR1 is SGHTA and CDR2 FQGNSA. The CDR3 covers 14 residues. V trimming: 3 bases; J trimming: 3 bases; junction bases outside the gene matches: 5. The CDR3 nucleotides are TGTGCCAGCAGCTTCTCGGGACAGAACTACGAGCAGTACTTC. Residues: CASSFSGQNYEQYF.

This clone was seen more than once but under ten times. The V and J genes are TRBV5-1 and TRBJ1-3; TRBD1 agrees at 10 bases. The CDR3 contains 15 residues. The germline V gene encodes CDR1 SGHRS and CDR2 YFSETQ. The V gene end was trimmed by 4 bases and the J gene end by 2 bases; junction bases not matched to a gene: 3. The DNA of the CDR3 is TGCGCCAGCAGCGCGGGACAGGGGACTGGAAACACCATATATTTT. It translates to CASSAGQGTGNTIYF.

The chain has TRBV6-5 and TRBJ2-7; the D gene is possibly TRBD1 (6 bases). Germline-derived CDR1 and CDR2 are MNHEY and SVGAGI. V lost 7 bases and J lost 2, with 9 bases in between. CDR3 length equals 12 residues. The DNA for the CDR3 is TGTGCCAGCACAGGGGACACCTACGAGCAGTACTTC. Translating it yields CASTGDTYEQYF.

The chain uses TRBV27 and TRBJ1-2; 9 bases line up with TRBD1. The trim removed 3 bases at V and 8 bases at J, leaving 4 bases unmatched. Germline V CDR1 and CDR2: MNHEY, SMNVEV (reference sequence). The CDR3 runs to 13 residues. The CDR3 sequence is CASSFGQGQGYTF. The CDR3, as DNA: TGTGCCAGCAGTTTTGGACAGGGGCAGGGCTACACCTTC.

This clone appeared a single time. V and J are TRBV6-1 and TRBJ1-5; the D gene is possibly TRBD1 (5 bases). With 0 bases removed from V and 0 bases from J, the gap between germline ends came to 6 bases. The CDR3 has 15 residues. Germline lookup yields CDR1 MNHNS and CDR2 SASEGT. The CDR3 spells CASSEAGVSNQPQHF. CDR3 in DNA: TGTGCCAGCAGTGAAGCAGGGGTTAGCAATCAGCCCCAGCATTTT.

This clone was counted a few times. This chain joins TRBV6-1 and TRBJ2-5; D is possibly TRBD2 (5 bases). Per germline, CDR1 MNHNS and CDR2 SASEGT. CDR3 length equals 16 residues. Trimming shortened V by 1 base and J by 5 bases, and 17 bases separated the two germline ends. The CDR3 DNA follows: TGTGCCAGCAGTGAAGTGGACTCCACATTGGGGGAGACCCAGTACTTC. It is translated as CASSEVDSTLGETQYF.

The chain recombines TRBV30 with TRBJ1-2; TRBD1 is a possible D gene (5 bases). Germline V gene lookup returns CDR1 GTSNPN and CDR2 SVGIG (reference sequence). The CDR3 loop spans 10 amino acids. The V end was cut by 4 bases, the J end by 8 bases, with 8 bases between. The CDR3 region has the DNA TGTGCCTGGAAAGGGGCCGGCTACACCTTC. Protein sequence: CAWKGAGYTF.

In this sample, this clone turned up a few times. The CDR3 region is CASSLSTGTNYGYTF. The DNA of the CDR3 is TGTGCCAGCAGCTTAAGTACAGGGACTAACTATGGCTACACCTTC. The rearrangement joins TRBV5-5 to TRBJ1-2, with a possible D match to TRBD1 (6 bases). The germline V gene encodes CDR1 SGHKS and CDR2 YYEKEE (reference sequence). V lost 2 bases, J lost 0 bases, and 11 bases lay in between. There are 15 residues in the CDR3.

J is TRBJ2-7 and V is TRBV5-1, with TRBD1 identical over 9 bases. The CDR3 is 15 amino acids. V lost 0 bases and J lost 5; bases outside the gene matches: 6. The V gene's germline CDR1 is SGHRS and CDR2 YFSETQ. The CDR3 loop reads CASSLALQGAHEQYF. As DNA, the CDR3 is TGCGCCAGCAGCTTGGCCTTACAGGGGGCCCACGAGCAGTACTTC.

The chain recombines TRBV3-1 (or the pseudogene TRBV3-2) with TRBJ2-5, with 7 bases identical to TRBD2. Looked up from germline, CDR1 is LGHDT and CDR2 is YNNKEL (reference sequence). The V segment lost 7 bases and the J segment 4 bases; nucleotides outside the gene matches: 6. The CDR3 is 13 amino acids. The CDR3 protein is CASTPGGGETQYF. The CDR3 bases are TGTGCCAGCACCCCGGGGGGAGGAGAGACCCAGTACTTC.

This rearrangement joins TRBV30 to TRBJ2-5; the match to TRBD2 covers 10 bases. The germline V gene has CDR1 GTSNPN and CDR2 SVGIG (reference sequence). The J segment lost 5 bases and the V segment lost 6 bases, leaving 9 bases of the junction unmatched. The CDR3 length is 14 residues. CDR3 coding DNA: TGTGCCTGTAAACCGGGACTAGCGCGGGAGACCCAGTACTTC. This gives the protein CACKPGLARETQYF. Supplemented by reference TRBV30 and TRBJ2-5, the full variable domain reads SQTIHQWPATLVQPVGSPLSLECTVEGTSNPNLYWYRQAAGRGLQLLFYSVGIGQISSEVPQNLSASRPQDRQFILSSKKLLLSDSGFYLCACKPGLARETQYFGPGTRLLVL.

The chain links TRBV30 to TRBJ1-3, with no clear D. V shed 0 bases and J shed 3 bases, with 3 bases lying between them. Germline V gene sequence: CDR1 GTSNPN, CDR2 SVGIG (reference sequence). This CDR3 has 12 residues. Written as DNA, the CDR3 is TGTGCCTGGAGTGTACATGGAAACACCATATATTTT. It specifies CAWSVHGNTIYF.

In nucleotides, the CDR3 is TGTGCCAGTAGTATTATACAGGGAAGGGGGAACACTGAAGCTTTCTTT. Encoded protein: CASSIIQGRGNTEAFF. This rearrangement joins TRBV19 to TRBJ1-1, with D perhaps TRBD1 (6 bases). In germline, CDR1 is LNHDA, CDR2 SQIVND (reference sequence). Trimming stripped 3 bases from V and 1 base from J, with 15 bases between. The CDR3 runs 16 residues.

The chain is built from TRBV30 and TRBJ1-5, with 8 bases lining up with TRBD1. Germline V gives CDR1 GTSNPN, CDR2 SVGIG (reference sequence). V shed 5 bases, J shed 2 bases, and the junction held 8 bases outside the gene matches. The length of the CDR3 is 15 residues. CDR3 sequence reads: CAWGYRGFGNQPQHF. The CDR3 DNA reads TGTGCCTGGGGGTACAGGGGGTTTGGCAATCAGCCCCAGCATTTT.

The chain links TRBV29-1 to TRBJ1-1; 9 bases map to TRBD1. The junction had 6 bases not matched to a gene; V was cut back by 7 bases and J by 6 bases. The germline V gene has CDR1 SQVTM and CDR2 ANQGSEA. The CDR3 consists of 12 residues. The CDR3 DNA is TGCAGCGCCTACAGGGGGCAGGCTGAAGCTTTCTTT. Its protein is CSAYRGQAEAFF.